Included here is one T cell receptor beta chain sequence, with context. At the DNA level, this CDR3 is encoded by other sequences in the same sample as well. The data belong to a study of shared clonotypes between healthy human individuals. CDR3 length equals 14 residues. CDR1 and CDR2 from the germline V gene are KGHSH and LQKENI. V was shortened by 2 bases and J by 3 bases, with 9 bases between the two germline ends. Every donor was a Caucasian adult from Nashville, Tennessee. At a deep level, the assay was run. Per the authors' pipeline: With immunoSEQ giving junction-only sequences and no quality scores, filtering differed. The repertoire was sequenced with immunoSEQ multiplex PCR; TCRdb's copy has only in-frame clones and lacks some. V and J calls and clone size are those listed in that table; D and trimming were worked out from the DNA. The sample lists 2 million to 3 million clones, 93% occurring once.

The sequenced sample was naive CD4+ T cells from PBMCs. Indicated subset: CD45RA+ positively selected. This rearrangement joins TRBV18 to TRBJ2-3, with D unclear. The TCR sequence derives from a man aged 18 to 29 in good health. Some clones in this sample may be carry-over from other donors' samples. The CDR3 nucleotides are TGTGCCAGCTCACCAATCGACTCAACAGATACGCAGTATTTT. Translated: CASSPIDSTDTQYF.